What follows is one TCR beta chain and its context. Its specificity is unknown. The record originates from a study of post-analysis software for immune sequencing data. Study-level background: The cohort encompassed relapsing-remitting, secondary progressive and progressive-relapsing multiple sclerosis disease courses. Study outcomes and limitations: When patients were compared with controls, roughly five TRBV segments were more frequent, TRBV5-6, TRBV5-1 and TRBV20-1 among them.

Unique molecular identifiers were carried by the TCR beta cDNA libraries. cDNA molecules numbering around 500,000 came from roughly 1 to 10 million T cells. TCRdb re-analysed the PCR reads in MiXCR, keeping a single row per CDR3 protein. The table lists approximately 770,000 distinct CDR3 sequences, around 46% of them singletons. The germline V gene has CDR1 MNHNY and CDR2 SVGAGI (reference sequence). The junction had 5 bases not matched to a gene; V was cut back by 4 bases and J by 3 bases. The CDR3 extends over 15 amino acids. The receptor was derived from a girl aged 5 to 17 with multiple sclerosis. The chain uses TRBV6-6 and TRBJ1-5; 8 bases map to TRBD1. The specimen was blood. The CDR3 is CASSFGTGFNQPQHF. DNA for the CDR3: TGTGCCAGCAGTTTCGGGACAGGATTCAATCAGCCCCAGCATTTT.